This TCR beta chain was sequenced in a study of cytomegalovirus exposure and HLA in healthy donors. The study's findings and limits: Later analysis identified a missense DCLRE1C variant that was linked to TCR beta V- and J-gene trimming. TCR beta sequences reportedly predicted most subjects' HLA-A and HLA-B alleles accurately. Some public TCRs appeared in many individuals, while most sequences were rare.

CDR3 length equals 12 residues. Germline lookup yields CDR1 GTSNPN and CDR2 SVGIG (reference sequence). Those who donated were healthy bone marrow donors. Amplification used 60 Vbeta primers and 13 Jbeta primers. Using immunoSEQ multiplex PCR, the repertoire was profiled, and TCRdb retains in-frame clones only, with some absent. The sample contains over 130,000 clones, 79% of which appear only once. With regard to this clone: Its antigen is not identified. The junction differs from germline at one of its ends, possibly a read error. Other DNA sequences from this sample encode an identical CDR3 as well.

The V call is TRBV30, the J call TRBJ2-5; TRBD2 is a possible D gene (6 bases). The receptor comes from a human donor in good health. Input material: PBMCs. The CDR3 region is CAWRGVQETQYF. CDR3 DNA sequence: TGCGCCTGGAGGGGCGTTCAAGAGACCCAGTACTTC.